This entry lists 11 T cell receptor beta chains sequenced from one sample in a study of CD8+ T cells in alopecia areata. Sequencing used cDNA as its template, made by extracting RNA and reverse transcribing it. The method was immunoSEQ multiplex PCR; TCRdb's version includes in-frame clones alone and lacks a portion of them. The data show fewer than 200,000 clones, just under 60% seen once. This specimen consisted of CD4+ T cells sorted from blood, obtained at week 0. Receptors originate from a human donor with alopecia areata.

This clone was counted only a few times. The V gene is TRBV12-5, the J gene TRBJ2-2; a possible D gene is TRBD1 (5 bases). Between the trimmed V and J ends, which lost 2 bases and 0 bases, there was a span of 7 bases. The CDR3 is 15 residues long. CDR1 is LGHNT, CDR2 FRNRAP, per germline. CDR3 coding DNA: TGTGCTAGTGGTTTGCAGGGTCCGAACACCGGGGAGCTGTTTTTT. The encoded protein is CASGLQGPNTGELFF.

The chain carries TRBV14 and TRBJ2-2; 7 bases agree with TRBD1. Germline loops: CDR1 SGHDN, CDR2 FVKESK. This CDR3 contains 14 residues. V was clipped by 6 bases and J by 4 bases; unmatched bases: 5. CDR3 sequence reads: CASRPGTVTGELFF. The DNA for the CDR3 is TGTGCCAGCAGACCCGGGACAGTCACCGGGGAGCTGTTTTTT.

This chain uses TRBV30 with TRBJ1-5; no reliable D call. Germline CDR1 is GTSNPN and CDR2 is SVGIG (reference sequence). The CDR3 consists of 13 residues. V gave up 4 bases and J gave up 4 bases, with 11 bases separating them. DNA for the CDR3: TGTGCCTGGAACCTTAATCGAAATCAGCCCCAGCATTTT. It specifies CAWNLNRNQPQHF. Looking up the rest from reference TRBV30 and TRBJ1-5 gives the full variable domain: SQTIHQWPATLVQPVGSPLSLECTVEGTSNPNLYWYRQAAGRGLQLLFYSVGIGQISSEVPQNLSASRPQDRQFILSSKKLLLSDSGFYLCAWNLNRNQPQHFGDGTRLSIL.

The V gene is TRBV6-5, the J gene TRBJ2-7; D not resolved. Germline-derived CDR1 and CDR2 are MNHEY and SVGAGI. The CDR3 loop spans 14 amino acids. V was pared by 4 bases and J by 3 bases, with 13 bases between. CDR3: CASSSISHGYEQYF. CDR3 coding DNA: TGTGCCAGCAGTTCCATCTCACACGGCTACGAGCAGTACTTC.

The chain joins TRBV27 to TRBJ2-5; 12 bases match TRBD1. Trimming removed 0 bases from V and 5 bases from J; junction bases left unmatched: 1. The CDR3 runs 15 residues. Germline loops: CDR1 MNHEY, CDR2 SMNVEV (reference sequence). Here the CDR3 DNA reads TGTGCCAGCAGTTTATCGGGGACAGGGGGCGAGACCCAGTACTTC. It encodes CASSLSGTGGETQYF.

The chain couples TRBV30 to TRBJ2-2; unclear D gene. Germline CDR1 is GTSNPN and CDR2 is SVGIG (reference sequence). Between the trimmed V and J ends, which lost 2 bases and 1 base, there was a span of 5 bases. CDR3 length: 13 amino acids. The CDR3 spells CAWSPQNTGELFF. The DNA for the CDR3 is TGTGCCTGGAGTCCACAGAACACCGGGGAGCTGTTTTTT.

Only a few counts were recorded for this clone. The chain joins TRBV4-1 to TRBJ2-5; 7 bases agree with TRBD1. The CDR3 consists of 15 residues. After removal of 5 bases from V and 1 base from J, the junction contained 7 bases not matched to a gene. Germline values: CDR1 MGHRA, CDR2 YSYEKL. The DNA of the CDR3 is TGCGCCAGCAGCAACGGGGACAGCCCCCAAGAGACCCAGTACTTC. Translated: CASSNGDSPQETQYF.

This chain connects TRBV29-1 to TRBJ1-2; D unclear. CDR3 length: 12 amino acids. The V and J ends lost 7 bases and 4 bases respectively, with 13 bases between them. Germline V gives CDR1 SQVTM, CDR2 ANQGSEA. In DNA form, the CDR3 reads TGCAGCGACTTCCCGACTGGCTATGGCTACACCTTC. This codes for CSDFPTGYGYTF.

This clone occurred a few times. This chain links TRBV5-6 with TRBJ2-4; 7 bases match TRBD1. Germline CDR1 is SGHDT and CDR2 is YYEEEE. This CDR3 is built from 14 residues. Trimming at V came to 4 bases and at J to 6 bases, leaving 7 bases not matched to a gene. CDR3 nucleotides: TGTGCCAGCAGCCAAGGGCGACAGGGAAACATTCAGTACTTC. It encodes CASSQGRQGNIQYF. The whole variable domain, remainder taken from reference TRBV5-6 and TRBJ2-4, is DAGVTQSPTHLIKTRGQQVTLRCSPKSGHDTVSWYQQALGQGPQFIFQYYEEEERQRGNFPDRFSGHQFPNYSSELNVNALLLGDSALYLCASSQGRQGNIQYFGAGTRLSVL.

The gene calls are TRBV29-1 and TRBJ1-5; D not resolved. V was trimmed by 7 bases and J by 7 bases, leaving 14 bases between them. CDR3 length: 12 residues. The germline CDR1 and CDR2 sequences are SQVTM and ANQGSEA. In nucleotides, the CDR3 is TGCAGCGCGCAAGAGATAGGGCAGCCCCAGCATTTT. It translates to CSAQEIGQPQHF.

The rearrangement joins TRBV6-5 to TRBJ1-1; a possible D gene is TRBD1 (5 bases). V dropped 9 bases and J dropped 4 bases, with 18 bases sitting between them. The V gene's germline CDR1 is MNHEY and CDR2 SVGAGI. The CDR3 loop spans 14 amino acids. The CDR3 DNA reads TGTGCCAGTAGCAGGAGCGGTGGGGGCACTGAAGCTTTCTTT. It codes for CASSRSGGGTEAFF.